This entry features one T cell receptor beta chain sequence. These data are taken from a study of cytomegalovirus exposure and HLA in healthy donors. Germline trimming cut 3 bases from V and 13 bases from J; bases unmatched to any gene: 14. The germline V gene encodes CDR1 LNHDA and CDR2 SQIVND (reference sequence). The CDR3 spans 15 residues. The PCR contained 60 Vbeta and 13 Jbeta primers. The method was immunoSEQ multiplex PCR; TCRdb's version includes in-frame clones alone and lacks a portion of them. The data show 120,000 or so clones, with around 88% seen just once and around 1.9% held by the top ten.

The chain recombines TRBV19 with TRBJ2-2; 7 nucleotides match TRBD1. The TCR sequence derives from a man aged 35 to 55 in good health and CMV-seronegative. Sequenced sample: PBMCs. CDR3 bases: TGTGCCAGTAGTATGGTGCAGGGGGTGGTGGGTCGGCTGTTTTTT. It yields the protein CASSMVQGVVGRLFF. Full variable domain (remainder filled in from reference TRBV19 and TRBJ2-2): DGGITQSPKYLFRKEGQNVTLSCEQNLNHDAMYWYRQDPGQGLRLIYYSQIVNDFQKGDIAEGYSVSREKKESFPLTVTSAQKNPTAFYLCASSMVQGVVGRLFFGEGSRLTVL.